This T cell receptor (beta chain) emerged from a study of T cells in Graves' hyperthyroidism and ophthalmopathy. TCR beta CDR3 regions were amplified from RNA. HTBI primers were used for first-round RT-PCR of the TCR CDR3. TCRdb passed the multiplex PCR reads through MiXCR, listing each CDR3 protein once. The sample contains about 570,000 distinct CDR3 sequences, just over 45% of which appear only once. The germline V gene has CDR1 MGHDK and CDR2 SYGVNS. This CDR3 has 13 amino acids. Trimming took 5 bases from V and 4 from J, leaving 9 bases between them. The receptor comes from an adult woman with Graves' disease, either hyperthyroidism or ophthalmopathy (not recorded which). The sequencing sample was made of peripheral blood or thyroid tissue (not recorded which). The gene calls are TRBV25-1 and TRBJ1-3; the D is unclear. This CDR3 reads CASSRTVGNTIYF. CDR3 nucleotide sequence: TGTGCCAGCAGTCGTACAGTAGGAAACACCATATATTTT.